This is a list of T cell receptor beta chains from one sample in a study of vaccination effects on CD4 cells after COVID-19. Repertoires were generated with immunoSEQ multiplex PCR, while TCRdb's copy carries only in-frame clones and drops some. The data show roughly 14,000 clones, about 72% seen once. No cognate antigen is known for these TCRs. The input for sequencing was CD4+ T cells from PBMCs cultured with SARS-CoV-2 spike peptides, taken after COVID-19 vaccination. The origin of the receptors is a human donor who received a COVID-19 vaccine. The conserved cysteine and the conserved F or W are not part of the CDR3 here. A D gene is named only where the DNA matches it firmly.

j_gene: TRBJ2-7; v_gene: TRBV18; d_gene: TRBD1; CDR3aa: ASSRTTGDYEQY
j_gene: TRBJ2-1; v_gene: TRBV7-8; d_gene: TRBD2; CDR3aa: ASSLGGTSGTVKEQF
j_gene: TRBJ2-3; v_gene: TRBV7-6; d_gene: .; CDR3aa: ASSAVIREGTDTQY
j_gene: TRBJ2-2; v_gene: TRBV30; d_gene: TRBD2; CDR3aa: AWSAVAGANTGELF
j_gene: TRBJ2-1; v_gene: TRBV28; d_gene: TRBD2; CDR3aa: ASSSLSGSFYNEQF
j_gene: TRBJ1-1; v_gene: TRBV27; d_gene: .; CDR3aa: ASSLRRHTEAF
j_gene: TRBJ1-4; v_gene: TRBV5-1; d_gene: TRBD1; CDR3aa: ASSWGGTAEKLF
j_gene: TRBJ1-1; v_gene: TRBV18; d_gene: .; CDR3aa: ASSPETKTEAF
j_gene: TRBJ2-7; v_gene: TRBV30; d_gene: .; CDR3aa: AWSVSSYEQY
j_gene: TRBJ2-7; v_gene: TRBV6-4; d_gene: .; CDR3aa: ASSEQGGSYEQY
j_gene: TRBJ1-2; v_gene: TRBV4-2; d_gene: TRBD1; CDR3aa: ASSHYHRGGNYGYT
j_gene: TRBJ2-7; v_gene: TRBV4-1; d_gene: .; CDR3aa: ASSQTGTLSYEQY
j_gene: TRBJ2-3; v_gene: TRBV12-3/TRBV12-4; d_gene: .; CDR3aa: ASSSRADTQY
j_gene: TRBJ1-2; v_gene: TRBV14; d_gene: TRBD1; CDR3aa: ASSRKTGGFGYT
j_gene: TRBJ2-3; v_gene: TRBV29-1; d_gene: .; CDR3aa: SVGPKDTQY
j_gene: TRBJ1-5; v_gene: TRBV5-1; d_gene: .; CDR3aa: ASSLVPGGNQPQH
j_gene: TRBJ2-3; v_gene: TRBV6-1; d_gene: .; CDR3aa: ASSDSRTQYMNTQY
j_gene: TRBJ2-7; v_gene: TRBV21-1; d_gene: .; CDR3aa: ASSPPGLRHYEQY
j_gene: TRBJ2-3; v_gene: TRBV6-5; d_gene: .; CDR3aa: ASSLGSTDTQY
j_gene: TRBJ2-2; v_gene: TRBV7-9; d_gene: .; CDR3aa: ASSPRGYGGELF
j_gene: TRBJ1-2; v_gene: TRBV5-1; d_gene: TRBD1; CDR3aa: ASSDHSRTGEGGYT
j_gene: TRBJ2-3; v_gene: TRBV28; d_gene: .; CDR3aa: ASSLVAENTDTQY
j_gene: TRBJ1-1; v_gene: TRBV12-5; d_gene: .; CDR3aa: ASGLAGNTEAF
j_gene: TRBJ1-1; v_gene: TRBV27; d_gene: .; CDR3aa: ASRLVQNTEAF
j_gene: TRBJ2-5; v_gene: TRBV10-3; d_gene: TRBD1; CDR3aa: AIRAGTGGQETQY
j_gene: TRBJ1-1; v_gene: TRBV7-3; d_gene: .; CDR3aa: ASSLGPSGEAF
j_gene: TRBJ1-2; v_gene: TRBV6-5; d_gene: .; CDR3aa: ASSSTQGSIYGYT
j_gene: TRBJ1-5; v_gene: TRBV19; d_gene: .; CDR3aa: ASSNGDVGQPQH
j_gene: TRBJ2-1; v_gene: TRBV7-2; d_gene: .; CDR3aa: ASSFLSRTNEQF
j_gene: TRBJ1-1; v_gene: TRBV4-1; d_gene: .; CDR3aa: ASSQEAMNTEAF
j_gene: TRBJ2-6; v_gene: TRBV6-5; d_gene: .; CDR3aa: ASSYGGSGANVLT
j_gene: TRBJ1-5; v_gene: TRBV7-8; d_gene: .; CDR3aa: ASSPLPDSQPQH
j_gene: TRBJ1-1; v_gene: TRBV28; d_gene: .; CDR3aa: ASSLNKGWSTEAF
j_gene: TRBJ1-2; v_gene: TRBV19; d_gene: .; CDR3aa: ASSIVLAEYGYT
j_gene: TRBJ1-1; v_gene: TRBV7-9; d_gene: .; CDR3aa: ASSAGNTEAF
j_gene: TRBJ2-5; v_gene: TRBV11-2; d_gene: TRBD1; CDR3aa: ASSWDSRETQY
j_gene: TRBJ1-5; v_gene: TRBV27; d_gene: .; CDR3aa: ASRPYIGKSNQPQH
j_gene: TRBJ2-1; v_gene: TRBV6-2/TRBV6-3; d_gene: TRBD2; CDR3aa: ASSYSGSGKSYNEQF
j_gene: TRBJ2-2; v_gene: TRBV11-2; d_gene: TRBD2; CDR3aa: ASSPRGGGGDAGELF
j_gene: TRBJ1-1; v_gene: TRBV19; d_gene: .; CDR3aa: ASSIVLQMNTEAF
j_gene: TRBJ2-7; v_gene: TRBV27; d_gene: .; CDR3aa: ASSFQGFSYEQY
j_gene: TRBJ2-1; v_gene: TRBV6-6; d_gene: .; CDR3aa: ASSPSRVRQIYNEQF
j_gene: TRBJ1-2; v_gene: TRBV11-1; d_gene: TRBD1; CDR3aa: ASSSGQGNYGYT
j_gene: TRBJ2-7; v_gene: TRBV6-6; d_gene: TRBD2; CDR3aa: ASGRLASEQY
j_gene: TRBJ1-3; v_gene: TRBV19; d_gene: .; CDR3aa: ASSIGGPLSGNTIY
j_gene: TRBJ1-1; v_gene: TRBV19; d_gene: .; CDR3aa: ASSMEAQPNTEAF
j_gene: TRBJ2-7; v_gene: TRBV10-3; d_gene: .; CDR3aa: AISEGRREFEQY
j_gene: TRBJ2-2; v_gene: TRBV3-1/TRBV3-2; d_gene: TRBD1; CDR3aa: ASSGGQTGIGELF
j_gene: TRBJ2-7; v_gene: TRBV3-1/TRBV3-2; d_gene: TRBD2; CDR3aa: ASSLGTSRSSYEQY
j_gene: TRBJ2-1; v_gene: TRBV7-9; d_gene: TRBD2; CDR3aa: ASSLPREVHNEQF